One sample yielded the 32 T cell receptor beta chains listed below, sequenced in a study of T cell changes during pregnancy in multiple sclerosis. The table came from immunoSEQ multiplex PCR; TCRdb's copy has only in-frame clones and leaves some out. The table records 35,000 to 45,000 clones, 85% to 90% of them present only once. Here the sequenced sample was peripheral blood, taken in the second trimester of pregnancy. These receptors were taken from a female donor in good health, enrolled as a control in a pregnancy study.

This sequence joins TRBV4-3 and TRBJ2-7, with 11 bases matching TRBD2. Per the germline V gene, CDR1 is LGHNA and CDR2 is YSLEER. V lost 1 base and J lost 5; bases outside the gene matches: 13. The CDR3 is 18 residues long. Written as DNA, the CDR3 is TGCGCCAGCAGCCAAGGTCTTAGCGGGGGGGCTGACCGACACGAGCAGTACTTC. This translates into CASSQGLSGGADRHEQYF.

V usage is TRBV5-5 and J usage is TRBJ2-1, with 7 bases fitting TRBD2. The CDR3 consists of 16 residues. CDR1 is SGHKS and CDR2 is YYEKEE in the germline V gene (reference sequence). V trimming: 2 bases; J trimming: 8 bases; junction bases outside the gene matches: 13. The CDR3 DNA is TGTGCCAGCAGCTTTCTGTACAGGCGGGAGACCGATGAGCAGTTCTTC. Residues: CASSFLYRRETDEQFF. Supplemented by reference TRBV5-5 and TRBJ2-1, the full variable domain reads DAGVTQSPTHLIKTRGQQVTLRCSPISGHKSVSWYQQVLGQGPQFIFQYYEKEERGRGNFPDRFSARQFPNYSSELNVNALLLGDSALYLCASSFLYRRETDEQFFGPGTRLTVL.

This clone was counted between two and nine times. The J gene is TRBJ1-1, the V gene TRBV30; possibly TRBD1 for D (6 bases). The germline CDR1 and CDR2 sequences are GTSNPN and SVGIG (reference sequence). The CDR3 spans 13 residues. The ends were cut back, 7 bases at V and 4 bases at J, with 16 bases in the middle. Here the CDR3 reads CASTDRLGTEAFF. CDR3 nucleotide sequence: TGTGCCTCAACAGACAGGCTGGGCACTGAAGCTTTCTTT.

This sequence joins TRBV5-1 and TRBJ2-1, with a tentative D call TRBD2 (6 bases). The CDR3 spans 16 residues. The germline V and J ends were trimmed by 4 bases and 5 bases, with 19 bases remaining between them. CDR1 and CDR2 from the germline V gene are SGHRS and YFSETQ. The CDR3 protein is CASSLPGTSSNNEQFF. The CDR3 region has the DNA TGCGCCAGCAGCCTGCCCGGAACTAGCAGTAACAATGAGCAGTTCTTC.

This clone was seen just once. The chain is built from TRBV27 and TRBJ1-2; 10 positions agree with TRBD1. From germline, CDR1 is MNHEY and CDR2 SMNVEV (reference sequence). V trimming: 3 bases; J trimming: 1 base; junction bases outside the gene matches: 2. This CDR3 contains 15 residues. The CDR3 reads CASSFGQGDNYGYTF. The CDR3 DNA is TGTGCCAGCAGTTTTGGACAGGGGGATAACTATGGCTACACCTTC.

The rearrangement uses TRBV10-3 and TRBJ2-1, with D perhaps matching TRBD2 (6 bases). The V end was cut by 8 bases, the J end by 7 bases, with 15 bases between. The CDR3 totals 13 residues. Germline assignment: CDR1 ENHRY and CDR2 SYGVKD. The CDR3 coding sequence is TGTGCCATCTGGACGGGAGATGGGAATGAGCAGTTCTTC. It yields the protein CAIWTGDGNEQFF.

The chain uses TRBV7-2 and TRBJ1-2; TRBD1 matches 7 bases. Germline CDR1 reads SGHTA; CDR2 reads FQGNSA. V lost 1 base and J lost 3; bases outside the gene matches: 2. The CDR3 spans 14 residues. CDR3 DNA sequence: TGTGCCAGCAGCTTAGGACAGGGAGACTATGGCTACACCTTC. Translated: CASSLGQGDYGYTF.

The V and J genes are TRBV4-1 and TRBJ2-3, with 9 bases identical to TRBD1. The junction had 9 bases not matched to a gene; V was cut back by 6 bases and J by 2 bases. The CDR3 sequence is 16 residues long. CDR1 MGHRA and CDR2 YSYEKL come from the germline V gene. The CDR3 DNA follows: TGCGCCAGCAGACCAACAGGGGGCCCCGACACAGATACGCAGTATTTT. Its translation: CASRPTGGPDTDTQYF.

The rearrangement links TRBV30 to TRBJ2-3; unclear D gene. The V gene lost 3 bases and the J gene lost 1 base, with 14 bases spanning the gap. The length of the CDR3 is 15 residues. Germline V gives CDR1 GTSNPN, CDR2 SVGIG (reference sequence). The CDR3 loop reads CAWRSGSRGTDTQYF. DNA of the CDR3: TGTGCCTGGAGGAGTGGTAGCCGGGGCACAGATACGCAGTATTTT. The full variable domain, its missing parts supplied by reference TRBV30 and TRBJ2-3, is SQTIHQWPATLVQPVGSPLSLECTVEGTSNPNLYWYRQAAGRGLQLLFYSVGIGQISSEVPQNLSASRPQDRQFILSSKKLLLSDSGFYLCAWRSGSRGTDTQYFGPGTRLTVL.

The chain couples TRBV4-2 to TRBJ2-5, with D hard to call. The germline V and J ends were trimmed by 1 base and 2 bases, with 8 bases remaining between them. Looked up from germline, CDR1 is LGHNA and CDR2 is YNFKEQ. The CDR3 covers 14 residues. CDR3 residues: CASSQGPLQETQYF. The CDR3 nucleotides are TGTGCCAGCAGCCAAGGTCCGTTACAAGAGACCCAGTACTTC.

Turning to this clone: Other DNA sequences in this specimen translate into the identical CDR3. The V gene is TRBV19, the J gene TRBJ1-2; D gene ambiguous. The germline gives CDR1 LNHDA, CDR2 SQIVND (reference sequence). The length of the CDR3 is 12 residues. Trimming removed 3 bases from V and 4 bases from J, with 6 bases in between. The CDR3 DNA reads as TGTGCCAGTAGTATTAGTGTCTATGGCTACACCTTC. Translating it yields CASSISVYGYTF.

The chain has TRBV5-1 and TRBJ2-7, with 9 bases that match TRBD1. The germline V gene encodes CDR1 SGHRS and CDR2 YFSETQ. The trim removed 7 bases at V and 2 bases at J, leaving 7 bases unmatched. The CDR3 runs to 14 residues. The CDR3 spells CASDPGQGTYEQYF. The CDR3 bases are TGCGCCAGCGATCCGGGACAGGGCACCTACGAGCAGTACTTC.

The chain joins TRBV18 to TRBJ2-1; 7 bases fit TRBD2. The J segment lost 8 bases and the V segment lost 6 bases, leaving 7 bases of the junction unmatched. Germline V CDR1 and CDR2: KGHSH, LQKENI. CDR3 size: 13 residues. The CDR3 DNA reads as TGTGCCAGCTCCCTCCGGGCGGGGGATGAGCAGTTCTTC. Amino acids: CASSLRAGDEQFF.

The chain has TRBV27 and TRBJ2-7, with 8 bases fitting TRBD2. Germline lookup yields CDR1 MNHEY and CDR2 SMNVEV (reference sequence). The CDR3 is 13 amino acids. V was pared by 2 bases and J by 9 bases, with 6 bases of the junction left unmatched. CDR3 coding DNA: TGTGCCAGCAGTTTAGTGGCGGGGGGCGGGCAGTACTTC. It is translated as CASSLVAGGGQYF.

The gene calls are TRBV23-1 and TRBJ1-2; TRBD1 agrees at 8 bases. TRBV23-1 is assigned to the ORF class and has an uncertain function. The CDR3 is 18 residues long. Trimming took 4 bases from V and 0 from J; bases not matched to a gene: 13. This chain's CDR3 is CASSPWAQGAQANYGYTF. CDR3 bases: TGCGCCAGCAGTCCATGGGCGCAGGGGGCTCAGGCTAACTATGGCTACACCTTC.

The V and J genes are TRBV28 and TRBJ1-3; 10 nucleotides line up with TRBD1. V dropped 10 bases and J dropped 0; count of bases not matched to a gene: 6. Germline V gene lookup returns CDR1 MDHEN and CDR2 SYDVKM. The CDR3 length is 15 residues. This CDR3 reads CATTTGGYSGNTIYF. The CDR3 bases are TGTGCCACCACGACAGGGGGCTACTCTGGAAACACCATATATTTT. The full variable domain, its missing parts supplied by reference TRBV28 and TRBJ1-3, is DVKVTQSSRYLVKRTGEKVFLECVQDMDHENMFWYRQDPGLGLRLIYFSYDVKMKEKGDIPEGYSVSREKKERFSLILESASTNQTSMYLCATTTGGYSGNTIYFGEGSWLTVV.

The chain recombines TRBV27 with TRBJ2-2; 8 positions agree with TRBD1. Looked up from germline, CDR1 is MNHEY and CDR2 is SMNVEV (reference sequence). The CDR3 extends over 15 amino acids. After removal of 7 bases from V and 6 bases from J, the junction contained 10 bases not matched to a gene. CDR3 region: CASKPPGQAPGELFF. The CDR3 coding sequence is TGTGCCAGCAAACCCCCGGGACAGGCCCCCGGGGAGCTGTTTTTT.

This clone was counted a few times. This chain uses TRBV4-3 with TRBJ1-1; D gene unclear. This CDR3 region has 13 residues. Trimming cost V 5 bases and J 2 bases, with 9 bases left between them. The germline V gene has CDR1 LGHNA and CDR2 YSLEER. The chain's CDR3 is CASSSSGNTEAFF. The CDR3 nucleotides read TGCGCCAGCAGCTCAAGCGGTAACACTGAAGCTTTCTTT.

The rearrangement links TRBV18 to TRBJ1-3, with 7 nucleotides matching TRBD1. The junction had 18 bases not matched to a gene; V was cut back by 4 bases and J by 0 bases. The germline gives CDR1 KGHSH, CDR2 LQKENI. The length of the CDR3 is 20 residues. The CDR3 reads CASSLYSGTASSASGNTIYF. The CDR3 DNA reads TGTGCCAGCTCACTCTACTCCGGGACAGCTAGTTCTGCCTCTGGAAACACCATATATTTT.

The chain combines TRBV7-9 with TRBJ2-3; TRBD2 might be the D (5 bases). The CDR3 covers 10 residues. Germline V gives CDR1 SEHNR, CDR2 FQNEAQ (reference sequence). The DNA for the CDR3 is TGTGGGGGAGCCACAGATACGCAGTATTTT. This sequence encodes CGGATDTQYF.

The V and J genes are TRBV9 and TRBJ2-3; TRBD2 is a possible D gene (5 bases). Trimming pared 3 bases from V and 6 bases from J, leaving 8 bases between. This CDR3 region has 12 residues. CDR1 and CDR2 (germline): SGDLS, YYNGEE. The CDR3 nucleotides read TGTGCCAGCAGCGGCGGGTACGATACGCAGTATTTT. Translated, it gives CASSGGYDTQYF.

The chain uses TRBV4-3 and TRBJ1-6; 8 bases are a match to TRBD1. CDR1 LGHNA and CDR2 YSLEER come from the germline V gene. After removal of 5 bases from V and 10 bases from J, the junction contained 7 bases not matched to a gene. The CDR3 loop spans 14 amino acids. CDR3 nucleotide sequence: TGCGCCAGCAGCACAGGACAGGGAGGCTCACCCCTCCACTTT. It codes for CASSTGQGGSPLHF.

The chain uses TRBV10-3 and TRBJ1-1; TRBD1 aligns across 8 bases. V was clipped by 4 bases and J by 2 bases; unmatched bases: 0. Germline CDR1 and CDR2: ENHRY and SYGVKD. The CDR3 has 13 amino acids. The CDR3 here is CAISAGGNTEAFF. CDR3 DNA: TGTGCCATCAGTGCAGGGGGCAACACTGAAGCTTTCTTT.

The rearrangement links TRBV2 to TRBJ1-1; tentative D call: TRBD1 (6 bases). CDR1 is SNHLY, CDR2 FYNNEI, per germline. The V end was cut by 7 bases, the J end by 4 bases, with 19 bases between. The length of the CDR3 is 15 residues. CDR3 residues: CASITLRTEFTEAFF. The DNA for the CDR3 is TGTGCCAGCATTACCCTACGGACAGAATTCACTGAAGCTTTCTTT.

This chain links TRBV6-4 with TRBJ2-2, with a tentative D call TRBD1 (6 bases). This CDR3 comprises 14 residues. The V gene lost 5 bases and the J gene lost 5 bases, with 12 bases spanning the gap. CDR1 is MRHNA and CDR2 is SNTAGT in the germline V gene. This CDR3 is CASSTGSETGELFF. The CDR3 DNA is TGTGCCAGCAGTACAGGGTCGGAGACCGGGGAGCTGTTTTTT.

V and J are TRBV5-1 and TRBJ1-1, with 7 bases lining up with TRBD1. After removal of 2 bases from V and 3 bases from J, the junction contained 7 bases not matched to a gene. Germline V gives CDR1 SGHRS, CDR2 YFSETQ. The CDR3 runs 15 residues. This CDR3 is CASSLRRGRDTEAFF. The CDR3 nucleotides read TGCGCCAGCAGCTTACGGAGGGGGCGGGACACTGAAGCTTTCTTT.

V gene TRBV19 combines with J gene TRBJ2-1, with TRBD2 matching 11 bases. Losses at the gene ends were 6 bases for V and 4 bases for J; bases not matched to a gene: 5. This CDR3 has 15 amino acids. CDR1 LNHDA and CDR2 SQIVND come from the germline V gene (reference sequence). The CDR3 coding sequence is TGTGCCAGTAGGAGAACTAGCGGGGGATACAATGAGCAGTTCTTC. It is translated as CASRRTSGGYNEQFF.

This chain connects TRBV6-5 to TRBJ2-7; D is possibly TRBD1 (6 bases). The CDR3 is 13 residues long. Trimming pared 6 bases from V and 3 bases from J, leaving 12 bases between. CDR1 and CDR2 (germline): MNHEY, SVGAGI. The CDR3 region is CASSQKGGYEQYF. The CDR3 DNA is TGTGCCAGCAGCCAAAAAGGGGGCTACGAGCAGTACTTC.

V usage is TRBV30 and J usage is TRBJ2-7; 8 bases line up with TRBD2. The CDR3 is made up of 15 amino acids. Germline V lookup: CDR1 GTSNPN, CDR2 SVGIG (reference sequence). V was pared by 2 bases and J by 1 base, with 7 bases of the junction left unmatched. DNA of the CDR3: TGTGCCTGGAGTCCACCTAGCGGGCGATCCTACGAGCAGTACTTC. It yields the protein CAWSPPSGRSYEQYF. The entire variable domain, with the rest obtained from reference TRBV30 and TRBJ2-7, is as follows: SQTIHQWPATLVQPVGSPLSLECTVEGTSNPNLYWYRQAAGRGLQLLFYSVGIGQISSEVPQNLSASRPQDRQFILSSKKLLLSDSGFYLCAWSPPSGRSYEQYFGPGTRLTVT.

The CDR3 DNA sequence: TGTGCCAGCACCCCTCCGGGCAAAAACATTCAGTACTTC. It codes for CASTPPGKNIQYF. The chain has TRBV6-5 and TRBJ2-4; D unclear. Per germline, CDR1 MNHEY and CDR2 SVGAGI. Trimming took off 7 bases at V and 3 bases at J, with 10 bases between the two ends. The CDR3 loop spans 13 amino acids.

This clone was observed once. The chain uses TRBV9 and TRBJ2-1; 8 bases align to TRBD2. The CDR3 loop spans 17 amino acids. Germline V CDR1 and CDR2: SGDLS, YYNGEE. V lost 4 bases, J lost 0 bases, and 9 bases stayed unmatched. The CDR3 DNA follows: TGTGCCAGCAGCCCTAGCCCCGGGACTAGCTCCTACAATGAGCAGTTCTTC. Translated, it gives CASSPSPGTSSYNEQFF.

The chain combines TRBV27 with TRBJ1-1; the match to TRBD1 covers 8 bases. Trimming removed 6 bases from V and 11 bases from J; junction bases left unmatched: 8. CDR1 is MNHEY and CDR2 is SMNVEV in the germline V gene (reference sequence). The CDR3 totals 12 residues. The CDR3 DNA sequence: TGTGCCAGCAGGGGGACAGGACCGGCGGCTTTCTTT. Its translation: CASRGTGPAAFF.